The clone carrying this TCR beta chain appeared a few times. This sample is drawn from a study of T-cell memory formation after mild COVID-19. The V end lost 3 bases, the J end lost 5 bases, and 17 bases lay between the germline ends. The CDR3 extends over 16 amino acids. The germline CDR1 and CDR2 sequences are MNHEY and SMNVEV (reference sequence). MiXCR, applied by TCRdb to the 5' RACE reads, yields one record per CDR3 protein. The data show over 450,000 distinct CDR3 sequences, just over 20% seen once. Sequenced: PBMCs or a T cell subset sorted from them (not recorded which). This TCR came from an adult woman who had mild COVID-19 (a few samples of this study predate the infection). Cell type and time point are not known. V usage is TRBV27 and J usage is TRBJ2-1; a weak D match, TRBD2 (6 bases). The CDR3 bases are TGTGCCAGCAGTTTCGGAGCGGGCCTAATGGACAATGAGCAGTTCTTC. It yields the protein CASSFGAGLMDNEQFF.